The next 22 T cell receptor beta chains were all read from a single sample in a study of shared clonotypes between healthy human individuals. Assay used: immunoSEQ multiplex PCR; TCRdb lists only in-frame clones, some missing. This sample carries about 470,000 clones, more than 75% of them seen once, and the ten largest clones take about 13%. Sequenced sample: PBMCs. Source of these receptors: a middle-aged woman in good health. Some clones in this sample may be carry-over from other donors' samples.

This chain connects TRBV5-6 to TRBJ1-4, with D possibly TRBD1 on 5 matching bases. This CDR3 comprises 17 residues. V was clipped by 0 bases and J by 1 base, with 13 bases between them. Germline CDR1 is SGHDT and CDR2 is YYEEEE. CDR3 coding DNA: TGTGCCAGCAGCTTGGGGGACCGACCGGGAACTAATGAAAAACTGTTTTTT. It specifies CASSLGDRPGTNEKLFF.

The V gene is TRBV9, the J gene TRBJ2-7; D is uncertain. The CDR3 has 15 residues. The V and J ends lost 0 bases and 2 bases respectively, with 12 bases between them. Germline loops: CDR1 SGDLS, CDR2 YYNGEE. The CDR3 region is CASSVAPLKTYEQYF. In DNA form, the CDR3 reads TGTGCCAGCAGCGTAGCTCCCCTGAAAACCTACGAGCAGTACTTC.

The chain is built from TRBV5-8 and TRBJ1-5; TRBD1 is a possible D gene (5 bases). V lost 3 bases, J lost 6 bases, and 16 bases lay in between. Germline CDR1 SGHTS, CDR2 YDEGEE. The CDR3 is 15 residues long. The CDR3 spells CASSSRSGRGQPQHF. DNA for the CDR3: TGTGCCAGCAGCTCCCGGTCGGGGAGGGGTCAGCCCCAGCATTTT.

V usage is TRBV10-3 and J usage is TRBJ1-2, with TRBD1 as a possible D gene (5 bases). The length of the CDR3 is 13 residues. The germline V gene encodes CDR1 ENHRY and CDR2 SYGVKD. V was trimmed by 10 bases and J by 3 bases, leaving 15 bases between them. The CDR3 reads CASTRDTDYGYTF. The CDR3 nucleotides read TGTGCCAGTACCAGGGATACTGACTATGGCTACACCTTC.

The chain recombines TRBV5-1 with TRBJ2-1; TRBD2 matches at 10 bases. The length of the CDR3 is 18 residues. Germline V gene data show CDR1 as SGHRS and CDR2 as YFSETQ. V lost 1 base, J lost 6 bases, and 13 bases stayed unmatched. CDR3 in DNA: TGCGCCAGCAGCTTGAAGGGCCCCGGGACTAGCGCTATCAATGAGCAGTTCTTC. Its protein product is CASSLKGPGTSAINEQFF.

The rearrangement links TRBV19 to TRBJ1-4; D gene ambiguous. From germline, CDR1 is LNHDA and CDR2 SQIVND (reference sequence). This CDR3 is built from 14 residues. Deletions cut 4 bases from V and 2 bases from J, with 8 bases between. As DNA, the CDR3 is TGTGCCAGTAGTACGTGGGGTACTAATGAAAAACTGTTTTTT. This gives the protein CASSTWGTNEKLFF.

The rearrangement joins TRBV6-5 to TRBJ2-3; D unclear. CDR3 length: 14 residues. Germline lookup yields CDR1 MNHEY and CDR2 SVGAGI. Trimming left V 0 bases short and J 9 bases short, with 13 bases between. CDR3 in DNA: TGTGCCAGCAGTTACTCGCGTCTGGGGAAAACGCAGTATTTT. It is translated as CASSYSRLGKTQYF.

This clone has a single count. The chain has TRBV2 and TRBJ1-3; tentative D call: TRBD1 (6 bases). Trimming removed 6 bases from V and 0 bases from J, with 9 bases in between. The CDR3 extends over 14 amino acids. The V gene's germline CDR1 is SNHLY and CDR2 FYNNEI. The CDR3 DNA sequence: TGTGCCAGCAGCCAGGACAGCTCTGGAAACACCATATATTTT. Translated, it gives CASSQDSSGNTIYF.

The chain employs TRBV6-1 and TRBJ2-5; TRBD2 matches at 8 bases. The ends lost 2 bases at V and 5 bases at J; junction bases unmatched: 13. The CDR3 consists of 17 residues. Germline V CDR1 and CDR2: MNHNS, SASEGT. CDR3 sequence reads: CASSERMTGGPGETQYF. CDR3 sequence (DNA): TGTGCCAGCAGTGAAAGAATGACGGGAGGGCCGGGTGAGACCCAGTACTTC.

This chain joins TRBV12-5 and TRBJ2-1; D is perhaps TRBD2 (6 bases). V lost 6 bases to trimming and J lost 5 bases, with 14 bases between them. Germline lookup yields CDR1 LGHNT and CDR2 FRNRAP. The CDR3 extends over 14 amino acids. This CDR3 reads CASGLSGFNNEQFF. For the CDR3, the DNA is TGTGCTAGTGGCCTTAGCGGATTCAACAATGAGCAGTTCTTC.

This clone was detected a few times. The chain's CDR3 is CSANLHRDWAFF. CDR3 DNA sequence: TGCAGCGCCAACCTCCACAGGGATTGGGCTTTCTTT. The gene calls are TRBV29-1 and TRBJ1-1; TRBD1 might be the D (6 bases). This CDR3 comprises 12 residues. The V gene lost 7 bases and the J gene lost 11 bases, with 20 bases spanning the gap. Germline lookup yields CDR1 SQVTM and CDR2 ANQGSEA.

J is TRBJ1-1 and V is TRBV18, with D possibly TRBD1 on 6 matching bases. The CDR3 covers 16 residues. In germline, CDR1 is KGHSH, CDR2 LQKENI. Trimming cost V 3 bases and J 0 bases, with 14 bases left between them. The CDR3 nucleotides are TGTGCCAGCTCACCCATTGGGGGGCGAGTGAACACTGAAGCTTTCTTT. This gives the protein CASSPIGGRVNTEAFF. The variable domain in full, completed from reference TRBV18 and TRBJ1-1, reads NAGVMQNPRHLVRRRGQEARLRCSPMKGHSHVYWYRQLPEEGLKFMVYLQKENIIDESGMPKERFSAEFPKEGPSILRIQQVVRGDSAAYFCASSPIGGRVNTEAFFGQGTRLTVV.

The chain employs TRBV2 and TRBJ2-5, with D perhaps given as TRBD1 or TRBD2 (5 bases each). Germline CDR1 SNHLY, CDR2 FYNNEI. This CDR3 comprises 15 residues. V was cut by 10 bases and J by 5 bases, with 23 bases left in between. The CDR3 region is CANLRLGRMGETQYF. DNA of the CDR3: TGTGCCAACCTGCGTCTGGGACGGATGGGGGAGACCCAGTACTTC.

The chain is built from TRBV10-3 and TRBJ2-3, with D uncertain. The V gene lost 4 bases and the J gene lost 2 bases, with 10 bases spanning the gap. Per the germline V gene, CDR1 is ENHRY and CDR2 is SYGVKD. CDR3 length: 14 residues. The chain's CDR3 is CAISGFLDTDTQYF. The CDR3 DNA follows: TGTGCCATCAGTGGGTTTCTAGACACAGATACGCAGTATTTT.

The chain uses TRBV11-2 and TRBJ2-1, with 9 bases lining up with TRBD2. CDR1 is SGHAT, CDR2 FQNNGV, per germline. The J segment lost 6 bases and the V segment lost 5 bases, leaving 5 bases of the junction unmatched. This CDR3 spans 14 amino acids. CDR3 sequence: CASSVSGSGNEQFF. In DNA, the CDR3 is TGTGCCAGCAGCGTTAGCGGGAGCGGCAATGAGCAGTTCTTC.

This chain connects TRBV27 to TRBJ2-2; tentative D call: TRBD1 (5 bases). Germline V gives CDR1 MNHEY, CDR2 SMNVEV (reference sequence). The CDR3 sequence is 16 residues long. The V and J ends lost 3 bases and 2 bases respectively, with 13 bases between them. The CDR3 sequence is CASSFFGQGNTGELFF. The CDR3, as DNA: TGTGCCAGCAGTTTTTTTGGTCAGGGTAACACCGGGGAGCTGTTTTTT.

The rearrangement links TRBV21-1 to TRBJ1-6; the table's D call, TRBD1, has no DNA check behind it. TRBV21-1 is recorded as a pseudogene. The CDR3 covers 18 residues. The CDR3 nucleotides read TGTGCCAGCCGGACAGGGGGGACAGGGGGCGACCATAATTCACCCCTCCACTTT. Its protein product is CASRTGGTGGDHNSPLHF.

V gene TRBV18 combines with J gene TRBJ1-4; unclear D gene. This CDR3 comprises 14 residues. V was trimmed by 1 base and J by 3 bases, leaving 6 bases between them. Germline assignment: CDR1 KGHSH and CDR2 LQKENI. DNA of the CDR3: TGTGCCAGCTCACCACGGGCGCCTAATGAAAAACTGTTTTTT. It is translated as CASSPRAPNEKLFF.

This clone was counted a few times. The V and J genes are TRBV5-5 and TRBJ1-1; no clear D. Germline V gene data show CDR1 as SGHKS and CDR2 as YYEKEE (reference sequence). Trimming removed 0 bases at V and 1 base at J, with 7 bases between. The length of the CDR3 is 14 residues. The CDR3 protein is CASSLGPSNTEAFF. For the CDR3, the DNA is TGTGCCAGCAGCTTGGGACCCTCGAACACTGAAGCTTTCTTT. Combining the CDR3 with reference TRBV5-5 and TRBJ1-1 gives the whole variable domain DAGVTQSPTHLIKTRGQQVTLRCSPISGHKSVSWYQQVLGQGPQFIFQYYEKEERGRGNFPDRFSARQFPNYSSELNVNALLLGDSALYLCASSLGPSNTEAFFGQGTRLTVV.

The rearrangement links TRBV25-1 to TRBJ1-4; D gene ambiguous. The CDR3 consists of 14 residues. Per the germline V gene, CDR1 is MGHDK and CDR2 is SYGVNS. Deletions cut 8 bases from V and 4 bases from J, with 14 bases between. In DNA, the CDR3 is TGTGCCAGCGCCGAAGTGGCGGGTAATGAAAAACTGTTTTTT. This encodes CASAEVAGNEKLFF.

This clone was observed a handful of times. The chain employs TRBV7-3 and TRBJ1-1; D unclear. Trimming cost V 4 bases and J 10 bases, with 22 bases left between them. Germline V gives CDR1 SGHTA, CDR2 FQGTGA. The CDR3 consists of 15 residues. Written as DNA, the CDR3 is TGTGCCAGCAGCTCCACCCCGGGCCAGCCGCATGGAGCTTTCTTT. Translating gives CASSSTPGQPHGAFF.

The CDR3 DNA is TGTGCCAGCAGCCGTGGGTCTAGCGGGGCCACCGGGGAGCTGTTTTTT. Encoded protein: CASSRGSSGATGELFF. The V call is TRBV7-3, the J call TRBJ2-2; 9 bases are a match to TRBD2. The CDR3 sequence is 16 residues long. The germline V gene has CDR1 SGHTA and CDR2 FQGTGA. The ends lost 5 bases at V and 4 bases at J; junction bases unmatched: 8.